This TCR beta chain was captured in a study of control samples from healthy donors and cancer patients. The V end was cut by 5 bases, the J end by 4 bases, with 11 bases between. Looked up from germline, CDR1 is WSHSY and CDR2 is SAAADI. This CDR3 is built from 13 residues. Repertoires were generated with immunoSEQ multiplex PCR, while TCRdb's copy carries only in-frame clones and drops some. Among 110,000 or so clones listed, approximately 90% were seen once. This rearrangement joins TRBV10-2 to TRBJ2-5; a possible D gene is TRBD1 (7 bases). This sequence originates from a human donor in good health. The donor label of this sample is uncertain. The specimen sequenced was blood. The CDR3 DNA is TGCGCCAGCAGTATTCAGGGGGGAGAGACCCAGTACTTC. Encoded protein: CASSIQGGETQYF.